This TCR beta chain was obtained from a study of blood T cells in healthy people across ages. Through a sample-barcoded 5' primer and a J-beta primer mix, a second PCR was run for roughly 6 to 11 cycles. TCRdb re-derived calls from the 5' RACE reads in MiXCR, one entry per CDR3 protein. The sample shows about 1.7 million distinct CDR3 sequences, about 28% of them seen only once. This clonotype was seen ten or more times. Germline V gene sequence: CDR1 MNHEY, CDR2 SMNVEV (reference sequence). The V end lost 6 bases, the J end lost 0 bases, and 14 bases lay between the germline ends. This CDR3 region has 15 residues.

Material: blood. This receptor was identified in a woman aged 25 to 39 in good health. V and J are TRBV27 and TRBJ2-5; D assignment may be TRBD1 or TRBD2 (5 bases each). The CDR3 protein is CASSLVRGDQETQYF. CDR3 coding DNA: TGTGCCAGCAGCTTAGTTCGAGGGGACCAAGAGACCCAGTACTTC.